This TCR beta chain derives from a study of T-cell reconstitution after alpha-beta-depleted transplantation in children. This CDR3 comprises 16 residues. The ends were cut back, 4 bases at V and 9 bases at J, with 23 bases in the middle. Germline loops: CDR1 MNHEY, CDR2 SVGAGI. Molecular barcoding with unique molecular identifiers was used for the TCRbeta library. TCRdb called the PCR reads again in MiXCR, with one record for every CDR3 protein. The repertoire holds about 500,000 distinct CDR3 sequences, with 30% to 35% as singletons. The J gene is TRBJ2-3, the V gene TRBV6-5, with a weak D call TRBD2 (5 bases). The receptor comes from a human donor who donated a stem cell graft to a child with aplastic anemia. This specimen was PBMCs from the stem cell graft donor, taken from the stem cell graft. CDR3 DNA sequence: TGTGCCAGCAGTTTAGGCTTTCAGCGGTTGGTTGACACGCAGTATTTT. Amino acids: CASSLGFQRLVDTQYF.